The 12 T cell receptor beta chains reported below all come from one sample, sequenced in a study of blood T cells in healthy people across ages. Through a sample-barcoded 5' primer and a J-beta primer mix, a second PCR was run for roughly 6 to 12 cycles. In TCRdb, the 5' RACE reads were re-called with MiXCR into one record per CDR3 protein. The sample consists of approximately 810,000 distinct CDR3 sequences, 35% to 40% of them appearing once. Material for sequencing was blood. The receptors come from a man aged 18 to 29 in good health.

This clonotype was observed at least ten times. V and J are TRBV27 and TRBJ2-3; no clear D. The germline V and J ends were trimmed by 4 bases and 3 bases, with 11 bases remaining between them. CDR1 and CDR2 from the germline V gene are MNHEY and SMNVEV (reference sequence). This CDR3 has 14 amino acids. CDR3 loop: CASSSSPGTDTQYF. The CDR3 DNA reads TGTGCCAGCAGTTCGAGCCCCGGAACAGATACGCAGTATTTT.

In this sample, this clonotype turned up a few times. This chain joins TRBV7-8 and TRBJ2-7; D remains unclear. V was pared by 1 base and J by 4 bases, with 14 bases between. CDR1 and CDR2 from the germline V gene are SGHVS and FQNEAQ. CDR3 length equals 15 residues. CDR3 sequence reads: CASSLGRSSPYEQYF. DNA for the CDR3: TGTGCCAGCAGCTTAGGACGGTCTTCACCATACGAGCAGTACTTC. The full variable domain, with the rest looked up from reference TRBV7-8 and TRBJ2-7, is GAGVSQSPRYKVAKRGQDVALRCDPISGHVSLFWYQQALGQGPEFLTYFQNEAQLDKSGLPSDRFFAERPEGSVSTLKIQRTQQEDSAVYLCASSLGRSSPYEQYFGPGTRLTVT.

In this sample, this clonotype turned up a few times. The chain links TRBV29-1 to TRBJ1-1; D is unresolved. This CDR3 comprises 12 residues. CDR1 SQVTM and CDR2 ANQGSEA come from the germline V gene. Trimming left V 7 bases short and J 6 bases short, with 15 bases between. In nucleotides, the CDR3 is TGCAGCGCCTCACGGTCCGGAGCTGAAGCTTTCTTT. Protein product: CSASRSGAEAFF.

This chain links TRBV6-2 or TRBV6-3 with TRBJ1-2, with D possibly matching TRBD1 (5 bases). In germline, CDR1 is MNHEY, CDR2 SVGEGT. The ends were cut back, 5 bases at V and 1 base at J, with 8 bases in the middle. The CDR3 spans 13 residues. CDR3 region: CASSKTVNYGYTF. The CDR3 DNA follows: TGTGCCAGCAGTAAGACAGTTAACTATGGCTACACCTTC.

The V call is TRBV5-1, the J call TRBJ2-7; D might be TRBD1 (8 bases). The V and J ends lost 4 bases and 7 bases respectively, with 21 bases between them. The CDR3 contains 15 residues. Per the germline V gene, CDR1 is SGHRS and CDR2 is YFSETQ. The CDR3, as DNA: TGCGCCAGCAGCCTTCCGGACAGGGACTACAATGAGCAGTACTTC. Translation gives CASSLPDRDYNEQYF. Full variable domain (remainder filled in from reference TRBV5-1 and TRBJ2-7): KAGVTQTPRYLIKTRGQQVTLSCSPISGHRSVSWYQQTPGQGLQFLFEYFSETQRNKGNFPGRFSGRQFSNSRSEMNVSTLELGDSALYLCASSLPDRDYNEQYFGPGTRLTVT.

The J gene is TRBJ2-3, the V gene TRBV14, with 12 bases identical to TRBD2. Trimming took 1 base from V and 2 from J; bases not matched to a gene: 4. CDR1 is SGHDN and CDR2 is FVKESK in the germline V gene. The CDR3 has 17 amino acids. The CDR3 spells CASSQGTSGISTDTQYF. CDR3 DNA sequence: TGTGCCAGCAGCCAAGGGACTAGCGGGATCTCCACAGATACGCAGTATTTT.

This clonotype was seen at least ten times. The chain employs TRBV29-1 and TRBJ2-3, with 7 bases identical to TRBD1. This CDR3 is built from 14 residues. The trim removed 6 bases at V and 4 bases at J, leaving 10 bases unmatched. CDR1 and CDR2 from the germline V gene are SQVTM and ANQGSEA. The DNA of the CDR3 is TGCAGCGTAGTCGACAGGGTACGGGCAGATACGCAGTATTTT. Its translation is CSVVDRVRADTQYF.

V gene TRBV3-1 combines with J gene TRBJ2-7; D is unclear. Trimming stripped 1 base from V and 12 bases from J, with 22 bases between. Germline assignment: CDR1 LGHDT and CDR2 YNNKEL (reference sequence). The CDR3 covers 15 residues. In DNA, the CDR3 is TGTGCCAGCAGCCAAGGTTCCAGTCGCGAAGAGACCCGGTACTTC. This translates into CASSQGSSREETRYF.

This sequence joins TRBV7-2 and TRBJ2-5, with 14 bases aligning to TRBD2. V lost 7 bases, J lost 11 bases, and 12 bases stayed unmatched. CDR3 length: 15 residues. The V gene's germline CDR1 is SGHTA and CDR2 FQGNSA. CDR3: CASTIGGLAGVEQYF. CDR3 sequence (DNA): TGTGCCAGCACGATAGGGGGACTAGCGGGGGTTGAGCAGTACTTC.

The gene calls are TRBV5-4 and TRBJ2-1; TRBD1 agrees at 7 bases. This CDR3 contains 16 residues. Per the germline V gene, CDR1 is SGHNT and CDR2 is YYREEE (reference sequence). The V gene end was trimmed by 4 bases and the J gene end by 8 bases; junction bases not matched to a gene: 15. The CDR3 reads CASSPIEGAFSDEQFF. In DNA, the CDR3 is TGTGCCAGCAGCCCCATTGAGGGGGCGTTTTCCGATGAGCAGTTCTTC.

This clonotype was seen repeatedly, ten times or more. The CDR3: CSAENQETQYF. CDR3 sequence (DNA): TGCAGTGCAGAAAACCAAGAGACCCAGTACTTC. The V and J genes are TRBV20-1 and TRBJ2-5; D is undetermined. Germline CDR1 DFQATT, CDR2 SNEGSKA (reference sequence). This CDR3 has 11 residues. The germline V and J ends were trimmed by 6 bases and 0 bases, with 5 bases remaining between them.

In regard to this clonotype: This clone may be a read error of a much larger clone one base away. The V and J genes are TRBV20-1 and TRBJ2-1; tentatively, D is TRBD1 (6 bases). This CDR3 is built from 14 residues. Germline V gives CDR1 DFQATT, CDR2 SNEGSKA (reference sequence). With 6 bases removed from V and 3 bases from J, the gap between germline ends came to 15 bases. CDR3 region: CSARGCQGYNEQFF. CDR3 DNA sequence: TGCAGTGCCAGGGGCTGCCAAGGCTACAATGAGCAGTTCTTC.